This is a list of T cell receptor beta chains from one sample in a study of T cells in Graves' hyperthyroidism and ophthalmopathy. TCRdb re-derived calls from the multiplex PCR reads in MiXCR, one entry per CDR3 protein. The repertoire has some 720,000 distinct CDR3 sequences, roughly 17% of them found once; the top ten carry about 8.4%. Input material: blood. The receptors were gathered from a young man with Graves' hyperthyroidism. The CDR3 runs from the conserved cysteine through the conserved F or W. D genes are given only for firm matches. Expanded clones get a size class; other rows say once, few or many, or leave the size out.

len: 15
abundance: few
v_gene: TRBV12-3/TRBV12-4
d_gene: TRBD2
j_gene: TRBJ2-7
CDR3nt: TGTGCCAGCAGCCCCGGGACTAGCGTCAGATACGAGCAGTACTTC
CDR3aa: CASSPGTSVRYEQYF

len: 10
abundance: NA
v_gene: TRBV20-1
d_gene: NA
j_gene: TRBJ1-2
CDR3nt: TGCAGCTCCGGGGGGTATGGCTACACCTTC
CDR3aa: CSSGGYGYTF

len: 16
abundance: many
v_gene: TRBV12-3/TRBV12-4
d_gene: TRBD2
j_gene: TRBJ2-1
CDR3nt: TGTGCCAGCATTACCCCCCGGAGGCGGGAGATAAATGAGCAGTTCTTC
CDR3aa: CASITPRRREINEQFF

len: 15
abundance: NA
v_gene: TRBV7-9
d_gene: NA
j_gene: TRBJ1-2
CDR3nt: TGTGCCAGCAGCTTAGCTGGCAGTATTTACTATGGCTACACCTTC
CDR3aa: CASSLAGSIYYGYTF

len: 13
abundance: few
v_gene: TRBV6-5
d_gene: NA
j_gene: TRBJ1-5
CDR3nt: TGTGCCAGCAGGCAGGGGTCCAATCAGCCCCAGCATTTT
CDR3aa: CASRQGSNQPQHF

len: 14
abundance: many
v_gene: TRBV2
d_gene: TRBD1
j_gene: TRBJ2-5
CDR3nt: TGTGCCAGCAGTGAAGTAGGGACAGAAGAGACCCAGTACTTC
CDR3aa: CASSEVGTEETQYF

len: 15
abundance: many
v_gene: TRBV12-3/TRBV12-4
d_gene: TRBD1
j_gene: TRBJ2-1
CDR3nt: TGTGCCAGCCGAAGGGACAGAGGGGGTTACAATGAGCAGTTCTTC
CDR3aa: CASRRDRGGYNEQFF

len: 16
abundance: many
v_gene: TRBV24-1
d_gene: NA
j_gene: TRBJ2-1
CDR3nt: TGTGCCACCAGTGACCCCGCCCGGGACGATAAAAATGAGCAGTTCTTC
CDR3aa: CATSDPARDDKNEQFF

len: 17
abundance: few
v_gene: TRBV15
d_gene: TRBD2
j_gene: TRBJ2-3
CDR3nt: TGTGCCACCAGCAGAGGCGGGGGGCGGGAGGGCACAGATACGCAGTATTTT
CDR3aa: CATSRGGGREGTDTQYF

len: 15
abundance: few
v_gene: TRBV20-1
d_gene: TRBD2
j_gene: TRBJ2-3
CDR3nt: TGCAGTGCTAGGGGTCGGCGGGAGAGCCCAGATACGCAGTATTTT
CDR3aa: CSARGRRESPDTQYF

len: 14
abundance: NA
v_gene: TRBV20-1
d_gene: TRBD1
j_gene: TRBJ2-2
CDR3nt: TGCAGTGCTGGGGACAGGGCGAACACCGGGGAGCTGTTTTTT
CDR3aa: CSAGDRANTGELFF

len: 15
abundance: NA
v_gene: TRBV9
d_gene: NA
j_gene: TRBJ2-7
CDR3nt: TGTGCCAGCAGCGTAGGGGGGGCTACTCAGCACGAGCAGTACTTC
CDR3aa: CASSVGGATQHEQYF

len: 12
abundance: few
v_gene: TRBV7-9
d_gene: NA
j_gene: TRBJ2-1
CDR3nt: TGTGCCAGCAGCAACGCGCAGAATGAGCAGTTCTTC
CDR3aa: CASSNAQNEQFF

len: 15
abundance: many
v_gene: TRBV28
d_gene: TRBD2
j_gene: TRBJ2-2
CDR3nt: TGTGCCAGCAGTACCGGGACTAGGGGAACCGGGGAGCTGTTTTTT
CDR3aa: CASSTGTRGTGELFF

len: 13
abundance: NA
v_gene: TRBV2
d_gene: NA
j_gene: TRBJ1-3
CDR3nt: TGTGCCAGCAGAGCCTACTCTGGAAACACCATATATTTT
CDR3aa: CASRAYSGNTIYF

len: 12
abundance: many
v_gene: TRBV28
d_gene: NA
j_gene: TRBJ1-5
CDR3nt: TGTGCCAGCACCCTTGGGAATCAGCCCCAGCATTTT
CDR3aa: CASTLGNQPQHF

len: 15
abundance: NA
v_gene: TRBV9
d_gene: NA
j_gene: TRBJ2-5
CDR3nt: TGTGCCAGCAGCGTAGGAACGGCCAAGGGTGAGACCCAGTACTTC
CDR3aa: CASSVGTAKGETQYF

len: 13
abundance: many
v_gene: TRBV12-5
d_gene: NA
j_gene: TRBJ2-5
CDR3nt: TGTGCTAGTGGTCCCGACGAGGGAGAGACCCAGTACTTC
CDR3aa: CASGPDEGETQYF

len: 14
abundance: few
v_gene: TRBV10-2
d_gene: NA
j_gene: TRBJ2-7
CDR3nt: TGCGCCAGCAGTGAGTCGCTAGTTGCCTACGAGCAGTACTTC
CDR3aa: CASSESLVAYEQYF

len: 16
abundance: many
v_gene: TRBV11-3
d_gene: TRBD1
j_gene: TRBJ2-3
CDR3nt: TGTGCCAGCAGCTTCCGGACAGGGGTGGTCGCAGATACGCAGTATTTT
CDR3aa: CASSFRTGVVADTQYF

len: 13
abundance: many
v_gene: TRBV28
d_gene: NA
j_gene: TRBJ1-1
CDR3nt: TGTGCCAGCAGTCCACCGTTAAGCACTGAAGCTTTCTTT
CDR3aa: CASSPPLSTEAFF

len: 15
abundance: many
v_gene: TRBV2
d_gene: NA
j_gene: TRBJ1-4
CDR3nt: TGTGCCAGCAGTGAGGACGGCGGAGGGTTTGAAAAACTGTTTTTT
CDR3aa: CASSEDGGGFEKLFF

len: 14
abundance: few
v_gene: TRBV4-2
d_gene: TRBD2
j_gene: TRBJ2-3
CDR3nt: TGTGCCAGCTGGGGACTAGCGGGAGACGATACGCAGTATTTT
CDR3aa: CASWGLAGDDTQYF

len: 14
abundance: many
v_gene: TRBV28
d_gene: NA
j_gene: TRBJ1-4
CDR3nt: TGTGCCAGCAGTCCCCCGGGGGGGTATGAAAAACTGTTTTTT
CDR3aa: CASSPPGGYEKLFF

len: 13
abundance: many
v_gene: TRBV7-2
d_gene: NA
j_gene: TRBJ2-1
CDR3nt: TGTGCCAGCACCATACTAGCTTCCAATGAGCAGTTCTTC
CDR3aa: CASTILASNEQFF

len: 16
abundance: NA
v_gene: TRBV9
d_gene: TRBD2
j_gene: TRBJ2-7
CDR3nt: TGTGCCAGCAGCGTAGCTAGGGAGGGGAGCTCCTACGAGCAGTACTTC
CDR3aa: CASSVAREGSSYEQYF

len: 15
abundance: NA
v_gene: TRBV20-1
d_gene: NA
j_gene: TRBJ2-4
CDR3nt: TGCAGTGCTAGAGAGTCGACGGTAGCCAAAAACATTCAGTACTTC
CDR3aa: CSARESTVAKNIQYF

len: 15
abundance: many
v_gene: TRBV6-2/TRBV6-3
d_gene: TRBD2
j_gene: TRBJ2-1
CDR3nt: TGTGCCAGCAGTTACCCACTAGCGGGAGGACCTGAGCAGTTCTTC
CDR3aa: CASSYPLAGGPEQFF

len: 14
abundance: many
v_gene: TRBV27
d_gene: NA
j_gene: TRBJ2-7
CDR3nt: TGTGCCAGCCGATATAGCGTTAGCTCCTACGAGCAGTACTTC
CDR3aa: CASRYSVSSYEQYF

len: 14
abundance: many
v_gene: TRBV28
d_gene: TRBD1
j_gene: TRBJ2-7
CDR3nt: TGTGCCAGCAGTTTAAACCAGGGGGCCTACGAGCAGTACTTC
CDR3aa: CASSLNQGAYEQYF